These 20 T cell receptor beta chains share one sample of origin, sequenced in a study of T cell changes during pregnancy in multiple sclerosis. Assay: immunoSEQ multiplex PCR; the TCRdb copy retains only in-frame clones and omits some. Altogether fewer than 50,000 clones are present, around 94% being singletons, with the ten largest covering around 0.3%. Sequencing was performed on CD4+ T cells from peripheral blood mononuclear cells, taken in the third trimester of pregnancy. The receptors stem from a female donor with multiple sclerosis, enrolled in a pregnancy study.

The chain carries TRBV7-8 and TRBJ2-6; D call uncertain. V gave up 0 bases and J gave up 0 bases, with 12 bases separating them. This CDR3 spans 18 amino acids. CDR1 is SGHVS, CDR2 FQNEAQ, per germline. The CDR3 spells CASSLAETLYSGANVLTF. CDR3 coding DNA: TGTGCCAGCAGCTTAGCGGAGACCCTTTACTCTGGGGCCAACGTCCTGACTTTC.

CDR3 nucleotide sequence: TGTGCCAGCGGAGGTTGGGGAGATGAGCAGTTCTTC. This gives the protein CASGGWGDEQFF. The chain couples TRBV2 to TRBJ2-1; a possible D gene is TRBD2 (5 bases). Per the germline V gene, CDR1 is SNHLY and CDR2 is FYNNEI. V lost 8 bases, J lost 8 bases, and 13 bases lay in between. This CDR3 has 12 residues.

The V and J genes are TRBV7-2 and TRBJ2-7, with D uncertain. V lost 1 base to trimming and J lost 6 bases, with 13 bases between them. Looked up from germline, CDR1 is SGHTA and CDR2 is FQGNSA. This CDR3 has 14 residues. The CDR3 sequence: CASSLEWLLSEQYF. DNA of the CDR3: TGTGCCAGCAGCTTAGAATGGCTCCTCTCCGAGCAGTACTTC.

The chain is built from TRBV11-3 and TRBJ1-1; D is possibly TRBD1 (5 bases). V lost 3 bases and J 0 bases, leaving 11 bases between the germline ends. CDR3 size: 15 residues. The germline gives CDR1 SGHNT, CDR2 YENEEA. CDR3 nucleotides: TGTGCCAGCAGCTTTAAGGGACTATTGAACACTGAAGCTTTCTTT. Translating gives CASSFKGLLNTEAFF. Based on the CDR3 plus reference TRBV11-3 and TRBJ1-1, the full variable domain is EAGVVQSPRYKIIEKKQPVAFWCNPISGHNTLYWYLQNLGQGPELLIRYENEEAVDDSQLPKDRFSAERLKGVDSTLKIQPAELGDSAVYLCASSFKGLLNTEAFFGQGTRLTVV.

This clone was seen a single time. V gene TRBV28 combines with J gene TRBJ2-1; tentatively, D is TRBD2 (5 bases). Trimming left V 6 bases short and J 4 bases short, with 7 bases between. Looked up from germline, CDR1 is MDHEN and CDR2 is SYDVKM. The length of the CDR3 is 12 residues. The CDR3 protein is CASSDYYNEQFF. CDR3 in DNA: TGTGCCAGCAGCGACTATTACAATGAGCAGTTCTTC.

The CDR3 loop is CSGAGASGAFF. The CDR3 DNA reads as TGCAGCGGTGCAGGGGCGTCAGGAGCTTTCTTT. The chain joins TRBV29-1 to TRBJ1-1; TRBD1 is a possible D gene (6 bases). The CDR3 runs 11 residues. The germline V and J ends were trimmed by 7 bases and 10 bases, with 16 bases remaining between them. CDR1 is SQVTM, CDR2 ANQGSEA, per germline.

The CDR3: CASSLFSDTQYF. The CDR3 DNA reads as TGTGCCAGCAGCTTATTTTCGGATACGCAGTATTTT. This chain uses TRBV7-9 with TRBJ2-3; D unclear. The CDR3 contains 12 residues. From germline, CDR1 is SEHNR and CDR2 FQNEAQ (reference sequence). The V end lost 2 bases, the J end lost 6 bases, and 6 bases lay between the germline ends.

J is TRBJ1-1 and V is TRBV5-1; no clear D gene. This CDR3 contains 16 residues. Trimming took 2 bases from V and 3 from J, leaving 17 bases between them. Germline assignment: CDR1 SGHRS and CDR2 YFSETQ. In nucleotides, the CDR3 is TGCGCCAGCAGCTTTGAGGCAGGTGGGAGGGACACTGAAGCTTTCTTT. Translation gives CASSFEAGGRDTEAFF.

This clone was detected once. J is TRBJ2-5 and V is TRBV30, with D perhaps matching TRBD2 (6 bases). The end of the DNA fits TRBJ2-7 better, so the J call may be wrong. CDR3 size: 13 residues. CDR1 is GTSNPN, CDR2 SVGIG, per germline (reference sequence). The DNA for the CDR3 is TGTGCCTGGGCGGGGCTTTTCGGGTACGAGCAGTACTTC. The encoded protein is CAWAGLFGYEQYF.

The chain recombines TRBV7-7 with TRBJ2-2; 13 bases map to TRBD2. Germline-derived CDR1 and CDR2 are SSHAT and FNYEAQ (reference sequence). The CDR3 spans 16 residues. V was clipped by 5 bases and J by 6 bases; unmatched bases: 6. CDR3 DNA: TGTGCCAGCAGCCAAACTAGCGGGGGGGCCCCCGGGGAGCTGTTTTTT. This codes for CASSQTSGGAPGELFF.

This clone was observed once. The chain has TRBV6-1 and TRBJ2-7, with a tentative D call TRBD2 (5 bases). Germline CDR1 reads MNHNS; CDR2 reads SASEGT. The CDR3 consists of 17 residues. The germline V and J ends were trimmed by 2 bases and 3 bases, with 20 bases remaining between them. The CDR3 nucleotides read TGTGCCAGCAGTGAAAGATGGATAGGGCTAGCCTACTACGAGCAGTACTTC. It codes for CASSERWIGLAYYEQYF.

The gene calls are TRBV28 and TRBJ1-5; possible D gene TRBD1, 5 bases. The CDR3 spans 13 residues. With 4 bases removed from V and 15 bases from J, the gap between germline ends came to 19 bases. Germline lookup yields CDR1 MDHEN and CDR2 SYDVKM. The CDR3 nucleotides are TGTGCCAGCAGTTCTACCCTAGACAGACGGAGGCATTTT. This translates into CASSSTLDRRRHF.

The chain recombines TRBV7-9 with TRBJ2-5, with 9 bases lining up with TRBD1. The trim removed 4 bases at V and 11 bases at J, leaving 11 bases unmatched. The CDR3 loop spans 14 amino acids. The germline gives CDR1 SEHNR, CDR2 FQNEAQ (reference sequence). CDR3 coding DNA: TGTGCCAGCAGCTCGCCGGGGACAGGGTTAACTCAGTACTTC. Its protein product is CASSSPGTGLTQYF.

The J gene is TRBJ1-3, the V gene TRBV7-2, with D possibly matching TRBD1 (5 bases). Germline V gives CDR1 SGHTA, CDR2 FQGNSA. CDR3 length equals 14 residues. V was trimmed by 5 bases and J by 7 bases, leaving 15 bases between them. CDR3 amino acids: CASSPKGLGNTIYF. CDR3 coding DNA: TGTGCCAGCAGCCCTAAGGGGTTGGGTAACACCATATATTTT.

The chain employs TRBV5-4 and TRBJ2-7; 7 bases are a match to TRBD1. The CDR3 has 17 residues. V shed 1 base and J 1 base; nucleotides not matched to a gene: 11. In germline, CDR1 is SGHNT, CDR2 YYREEE (reference sequence). The CDR3 protein is CASSLSRQGVMSYEQYF. The CDR3 DNA reads as TGTGCCAGCAGCTTGAGTCGACAGGGAGTAATGTCCTACGAGCAGTACTTC.

The chain links TRBV10-3 to TRBJ1-6, with 8 bases aligning to TRBD1. Trimming removed 6 bases from V and 12 bases from J; junction bases left unmatched: 13. CDR1 and CDR2 (germline): ENHRY, SYGVKD. This CDR3 is 15 amino acids long. CDR3 loop: CAIRHGQGAMGPLHF. DNA of the CDR3: TGTGCCATCAGGCATGGACAGGGAGCCATGGGACCCCTCCACTTT.

V usage is TRBV25-1 and J usage is TRBJ2-2; TRBD2 matches 10 bases. There are 16 residues in the CDR3. Germline CDR1 MGHDK, CDR2 SYGVNS. With V trimmed by 4 bases and J by 1 base, 3 bases remained unmatched. For the CDR3, the DNA is TGTGCCAGCAGTGGGGGACTAGCGCTGAACACCGGGGAGCTGTTTTTT. Its translation: CASSGGLALNTGELFF.

The rearrangement uses TRBV29-1 and TRBJ2-3; 10 positions match TRBD1. CDR1 is SQVTM, CDR2 ANQGSEA, per germline. J gave up 4 bases and V 7 bases, and 11 bases lay outside the gene matches. The CDR3 is made up of 15 amino acids. The CDR3: CSAPGPGQGPDTQYF. The DNA of the CDR3 is TGCAGCGCCCCCGGGCCGGGACAGGGGCCAGATACGCAGTATTTT.

This chain joins TRBV27 and TRBJ1-1; 8 bases fit TRBD1. The CDR3 is made up of 16 amino acids. Unmatched junction bases numbered 11, after V lost 3 bases and J lost 5 bases. CDR1 is MNHEY, CDR2 SMNVEV, per germline (reference sequence). This CDR3 is CASSFRQGRIETEAFF. In DNA form, the CDR3 reads TGTGCCAGCAGTTTCCGACAGGGGCGAATCGAGACTGAAGCTTTCTTT.

This chain connects TRBV7-3 to TRBJ2-1; tentative D call: TRBD2 (7 bases). The CDR3 totals 16 residues. The V gene lost 0 bases and the J gene lost 2 bases, with 11 bases spanning the gap. Germline CDR1 is SGHTA and CDR2 is FQGTGA. The CDR3 nucleotides read TGTGCCAGCAGCTTAACGGGGAGGGGGACCTACAATGAGCAGTTCTTC. Translated, it gives CASSLTGRGTYNEQFF.